This passage covers 29 T cell receptor beta chains from one sample sequenced in a study of cytomegalovirus exposure and HLA in healthy donors. 13 Jbeta primers and 60 Vbeta primers were used for the PCR. Assay used: immunoSEQ multiplex PCR; TCRdb lists only in-frame clones, some missing. The data contain more than 95,000 clones, 60% to 75% of them singletons. Sequenced material: PBMCs. The source is a man aged 55 to 69 in good health and CMV-seronegative.

The rearrangement uses TRBV18 and TRBJ1-2; a possible D gene is TRBD1 (6 bases). Trimming removed 0 bases from V and 4 bases from J, with 9 bases in between. Germline-derived CDR1 and CDR2 are KGHSH and LQKENI. The CDR3 covers 14 residues. The CDR3 loop reads CASSPPGQLYGYTF. The DNA of the CDR3 is TGTGCCAGCTCACCACCCGGACAGCTCTATGGCTACACCTTC. Supplemented by reference TRBV18 and TRBJ1-2, the full variable domain reads NAGVMQNPRHLVRRRGQEARLRCSPMKGHSHVYWYRQLPEEGLKFMVYLQKENIIDESGMPKERFSAEFPKEGPSILRIQQVVRGDSAAYFCASSPPGQLYGYTFGSGTRLTVV.

The V and J genes are TRBV11-2 and TRBJ1-2, with 7 bases matching TRBD1. Per the germline V gene, CDR1 is SGHAT and CDR2 is FQNNGV. The CDR3 is 13 residues long. V gave up 4 bases and J gave up 6 bases; unmatched junction bases: 5. CDR3 in DNA: TGTGCCAGCAGCTCGGGACAGATAAATGGCTACACCTTC. This gives the protein CASSSGQINGYTF.

The V call is TRBV10-3, the J call TRBJ1-2; 9 bases agree with TRBD1. Germline CDR1 reads ENHRY; CDR2 reads SYGVKD. CDR3 length equals 13 residues. V lost 10 bases to trimming and J lost 10 bases; unmatched junction nucleotides: 13. The CDR3 here is CASSRDRERPYTF. CDR3 sequence (DNA): TGTGCCAGCAGCCGGGACAGGGAAAGACCCTACACCTTC.

V and J are TRBV6-1 and TRBJ1-4; TRBD1 might be the D (6 bases). Germline V CDR1 and CDR2: MNHNS, SASEGT. Trimming took off 4 bases at V and 8 bases at J, with 14 bases between the two ends. There are 14 residues in the CDR3. CDR3 amino acids: CASSVQGNDEKLFF. CDR3 DNA: TGTGCCAGCAGTGTACAGGGAAATGACGAAAAACTGTTTTTT.

The table lists this clone with a few counts. V is TRBV9 and J is TRBJ2-3, with 14 bases aligning to TRBD2. The CDR3 runs to 17 residues. Germline lookup yields CDR1 SGDLS and CDR2 YYNGEE. V shed 0 bases, J shed 2 bases, and the junction held 2 bases outside the gene matches. The CDR3 region is CASSVGGLAGATDTQYF. CDR3 coding DNA: TGTGCCAGCAGCGTAGGGGGACTAGCGGGGGCCACAGATACGCAGTATTTT.

The chain combines TRBV19 with TRBJ2-5; 10 bases map to TRBD2. This CDR3 has 15 residues. V gave up 3 bases and J gave up 5 bases; unmatched junction bases: 6. Germline V gives CDR1 LNHDA, CDR2 SQIVND (reference sequence). The CDR3 reads CASSMKLAGEETQYF. The CDR3 coding sequence is TGTGCCAGTAGTATGAAGCTAGCGGGGGAGGAGACCCAGTACTTC.

In DNA form, the CDR3 reads TGTGCCATCAGTGCTGCGACAGGGATCACTGAAGCTTTCTTT. Residues: CAISAATGITEAFF. This rearrangement joins TRBV10-3 to TRBJ1-1; the match to TRBD1 covers 7 bases. J lost 4 bases, V lost 4 bases, and 6 bases had no gene match. The CDR3 covers 14 residues. Germline CDR1 and CDR2: ENHRY and SYGVKD.

The chain carries TRBV28 and TRBJ1-1; D remains unclear. In germline, CDR1 is MDHEN, CDR2 SYDVKM. The CDR3 covers 13 residues. With 4 bases removed from V and 4 bases from J, the gap between germline ends came to 10 bases. CDR3 in DNA: TGTGCCAGCAGTTCGATTGGAGGCACTGAAGCTTTCTTT. This codes for CASSSIGGTEAFF.

In this sample, this clone turned up a few times. The CDR3 DNA reads TGTGCCAGCAGACGGACTAGCTTTCAGGGCAATGAGCAGTTCTTC. This encodes CASRRTSFQGNEQFF. The gene calls are TRBV6-5 and TRBJ2-1, with TRBD2 identical over 8 bases. V shed 6 bases and J 6 bases; nucleotides not matched to a gene: 10. Looked up from germline, CDR1 is MNHEY and CDR2 is SVGAGI. The CDR3 length is 15 residues.

J is TRBJ2-7 and V is TRBV7-2; D not resolved. With 2 bases removed from V and 0 bases from J, the gap between germline ends came to 14 bases. The CDR3 runs 16 residues. CDR1 and CDR2 (germline): SGHTA, FQGNSA. CDR3 amino acids: CASSLSLAESSYEQYF. Here the CDR3 DNA reads TGTGCCAGCAGCTTATCACTGGCGGAGAGCTCCTACGAGCAGTACTTC.

CDR3 amino acids: CASSALAGVTGELFF. Here the CDR3 DNA reads TGTGCCAGCAGTGCCCTAGCGGGAGTCACCGGGGAGCTGTTTTTT. This chain connects TRBV7-6 to TRBJ2-2; 10 bases agree with TRBD2. V lost 6 bases and J lost 4; bases outside the gene matches: 5. Germline V gene sequence: CDR1 SGHVS, CDR2 FNYEAQ. The CDR3 runs 15 residues.

The chain combines TRBV5-1 with TRBJ2-7; D not certain. The V end was cut by 2 bases, the J end by 5 bases, with 17 bases between. CDR1 is SGHRS, CDR2 YFSETQ, per germline. The CDR3 is 15 residues long. CDR3 amino acids: CASSFFSTVRDEQYF. As DNA, the CDR3 is TGCGCCAGCAGCTTTTTTAGTACGGTTCGCGACGAGCAGTACTTC.

The chain couples TRBV7-9 to TRBJ2-3, with TRBD2 matching 8 bases. The junction had 6 bases not matched to a gene; V was cut back by 3 bases and J by 4 bases. Germline CDR1 and CDR2: SEHNR and FQNEAQ (reference sequence). This CDR3 region has 15 residues. The CDR3 sequence: CASSFPGGPADTQYF. The CDR3 DNA follows: TGTGCCAGCAGCTTTCCGGGGGGGCCCGCAGATACGCAGTATTTT.

V gene TRBV10-3 combines with J gene TRBJ1-5; 8 bases map to TRBD1. V shed 3 bases and J 6 bases; nucleotides not matched to a gene: 7. The CDR3 runs to 15 residues. CDR1 ENHRY and CDR2 SYGVKD come from the germline V gene. CDR3 nucleotides: TGTGCCATCAGTGAACAGCAGGGGGCGGCTCAGCCCCAGCATTTT. Its protein is CAISEQQGAAQPQHF.

This clone was picked up a small number of times. This rearrangement joins TRBV6-5 to TRBJ1-2; TRBD1 matches 9 bases. Germline V lookup: CDR1 MNHEY, CDR2 SVGAGI. The CDR3 has 15 amino acids. With 6 bases clipped from V and 4 bases from J, the junction kept 9 bases outside the gene matches. For the CDR3, the DNA is TGTGCCAGCAGCCGGACAGGGGACGATTCCTATGGCTACACCTTC. Protein: CASSRTGDDSYGYTF.

V gene TRBV29-1 combines with J gene TRBJ2-3; no definite D call. The V gene's germline CDR1 is SQVTM and CDR2 ANQGSEA. The V end lost 2 bases, the J end lost 6 bases, and 9 bases lay between the germline ends. The CDR3 extends over 12 amino acids. The CDR3 DNA reads TGCAGCGTTGAATGGCCGGGTGATACGCAGTATTTT. Amino acid sequence: CSVEWPGDTQYF.

This clone was found a few times. V gene TRBV7-3 combines with J gene TRBJ2-7; the D gene is possibly TRBD2 (5 bases). This CDR3 comprises 13 residues. Between the trimmed V and J ends, which lost 5 bases and 5 bases, there was a span of 13 bases. Germline V gene data show CDR1 as SGHTA and CDR2 as FQGTGA. CDR3 DNA: TGTGCCAGCAGCAGAGGGCCTTTCGACGAGCAGTACTTC. Translated: CASSRGPFDEQYF.

This clone was seen only once. This chain connects TRBV5-1 to TRBJ2-1, with no clear D. This CDR3 spans 13 amino acids. Germline-derived CDR1 and CDR2 are SGHRS and YFSETQ. Between the trimmed V and J ends, which lost 0 bases and 6 bases, there was a span of 7 bases. The DNA of the CDR3 is TGCGCCAGCAGCTTGGACAGAGCCAATGAGCAGTTCTTC. It codes for CASSLDRANEQFF.

The CDR3 loop is CASSPAGGPLVTEAFF. CDR3 in DNA: TGTGCCAGCAGCCCGGCGGGTGGACCCCTCGTCACTGAAGCTTTCTTT. The rearrangement uses TRBV5-4 and TRBJ1-1, with D uncertain. CDR3 length: 16 residues. V was cut by 4 bases and J by 4 bases, with 20 bases left in between. Germline CDR1 is SGHNT and CDR2 is YYREEE (reference sequence).

With regard to this clone: At one end, the junction sequence differs from germline, possibly due to a read error. This chain links TRBV28 with TRBJ1-6, with TRBD1 matching over 11 bases. The CDR3 runs 12 residues. Germline V CDR1 and CDR2: MDHEN, SYDVKM. The CDR3 sequence: CAGRTGGSPLHF. The CDR3 bases are TGTGCCGGCAGGACAGGGGGCTCACCCCTCCACTTT. The whole variable domain, filled in from reference TRBV28 and TRBJ1-6, reads DVKVTQSSRYLVKRTGEKVFLECVQDMDHENMFWYRQDPGLGLRLIYFSYDVKMKEKGDIPEGYSVSREKKERFSLILESASTNQTSMYLCAGRTGGSPLHFGNGTRLTVT.

This chain connects TRBV6-5 to TRBJ1-1; D is unresolved. CDR1 is MNHEY and CDR2 is SVGAGI in the germline V gene. Between the trimmed V and J ends, which lost 5 bases and 1 base, there was a span of 11 bases. CDR3 size: 14 residues. In DNA, the CDR3 is TGTGCCAGCAGTGAAACAGTTCCGAACACTGAAGCTTTCTTT. It specifies CASSETVPNTEAFF.

The chain combines TRBV5-1 with TRBJ2-5; 8 positions agree with TRBD2. V was clipped by 6 bases and J by 2 bases; unmatched bases: 6. Per germline, CDR1 SGHRS and CDR2 YFSETQ. The CDR3 is made up of 14 amino acids. CDR3 DNA: TGCGCCAGCAAACAGGCTAGCGGGCAAGAGACCCAGTACTTC. It is translated as CASKQASGQETQYF.

The V gene is TRBV9, the J gene TRBJ2-7, with a weak D call TRBD1 (6 bases). The CDR3 runs 15 residues. The germline gives CDR1 SGDLS, CDR2 YYNGEE. Between the trimmed V and J ends, which lost 0 bases and 4 bases, there was a span of 14 bases. The CDR3 nucleotides are TGTGCCAGCAGCGTAGGAACAGGGCGTTTTTACGAGCAGTACTTC. The encoded protein is CASSVGTGRFYEQYF.

This rearrangement joins TRBV10-3 to TRBJ2-1, with D possibly matching TRBD1 (5 bases). Germline V gene data show CDR1 as ENHRY and CDR2 as SYGVKD. Trimming removed 0 bases at V and 3 bases at J, with 9 bases between. The CDR3 has 15 amino acids. Here the CDR3 DNA reads TGTGCCATCAGTGAGTCGTGGCAGGGCTACAATGAGCAGTTCTTC. Its protein is CAISESWQGYNEQFF.

The chain carries TRBV11-3 and TRBJ2-2; 7 bases are shared with TRBD2. The CDR3 contains 15 residues. The germline V gene has CDR1 SGHNT and CDR2 YENEEA. V lost 7 bases, J lost 1 base, and 6 bases stayed unmatched. The CDR3 region has the DNA TGTGCCAGCACTGGGGGGGGTTGGAACACCGGGGAGCTGTTTTTT. Its protein product is CASTGGGWNTGELFF.

This clone appeared a single time. J is TRBJ2-5 and V is TRBV7-9; maybe TRBD1 (6 bases). V lost 5 bases, J lost 2 bases, and 9 bases lay in between. In germline, CDR1 is SEHNR, CDR2 FQNEAQ (reference sequence). The CDR3 covers 13 residues. In nucleotides, the CDR3 is TGTGCCAGCAGCCGCGGACAGCAAGAGACCCAGTACTTC. Amino acid sequence: CASSRGQQETQYF.

This chain joins TRBV27 and TRBJ2-5; TRBD1 matches at 8 bases. The germline CDR1 and CDR2 sequences are MNHEY and SMNVEV (reference sequence). The length of the CDR3 is 16 residues. With V trimmed by 2 bases and J by 5 bases, 10 bases remained unmatched. The CDR3 region has the DNA TGTGCCAGCAGTTTAAAGTCCCAGGGGGCTTGGGAGACCCAGTACTTC. Its protein product is CASSLKSQGAWETQYF.

This chain uses TRBV5-1 with TRBJ2-1, with TRBD1 as a possible D gene (5 bases). There are 12 residues in the CDR3. V lost 3 bases and J lost 8, with 9 bases in between. Per the germline V gene, CDR1 is SGHRS and CDR2 is YFSETQ. The CDR3 sequence: CASSWQGDEQFF. The CDR3 DNA reads TGCGCCAGCAGCTGGCAGGGTGATGAGCAGTTCTTC.

This clone was seen a few times. The V call is TRBV6-5, the J call TRBJ2-3, with 10 bases that match TRBD2. The germline CDR1 and CDR2 sequences are MNHEY and SVGAGI. Germline trimming cut 6 bases from V and 4 bases from J; bases unmatched to any gene: 4. This CDR3 region has 14 residues. CDR3 sequence (DNA): TGTGCCAGCAGCTCTAGCGGGGGCCCAGATACGCAGTATTTT. The encoded protein is CASSSSGGPDTQYF.